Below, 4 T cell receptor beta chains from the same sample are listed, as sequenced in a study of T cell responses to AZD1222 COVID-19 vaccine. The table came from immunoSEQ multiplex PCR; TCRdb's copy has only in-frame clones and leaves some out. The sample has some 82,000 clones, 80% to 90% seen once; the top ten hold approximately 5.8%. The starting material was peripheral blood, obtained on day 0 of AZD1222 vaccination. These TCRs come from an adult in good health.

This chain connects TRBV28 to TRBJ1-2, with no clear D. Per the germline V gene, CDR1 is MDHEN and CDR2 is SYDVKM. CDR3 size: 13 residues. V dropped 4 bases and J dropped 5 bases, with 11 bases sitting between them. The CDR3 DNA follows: TGTGCCAGCAGTTCCACGGACGATTATGGCTACACCTTC. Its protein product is CASSSTDDYGYTF.

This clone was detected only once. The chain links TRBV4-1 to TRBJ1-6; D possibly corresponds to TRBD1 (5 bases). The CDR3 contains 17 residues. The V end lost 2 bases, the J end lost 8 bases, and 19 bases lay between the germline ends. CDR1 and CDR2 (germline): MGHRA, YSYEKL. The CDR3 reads CASSQPKTGTDYSPLHF. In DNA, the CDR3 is TGCGCCAGCAGCCAACCGAAAACCGGGACCGACTATTCACCCCTCCACTTT.

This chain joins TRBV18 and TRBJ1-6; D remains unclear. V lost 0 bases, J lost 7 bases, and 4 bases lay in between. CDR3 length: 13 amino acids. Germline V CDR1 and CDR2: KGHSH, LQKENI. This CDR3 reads CASSPPENSPLHF. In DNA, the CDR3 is TGTGCCAGCTCACCACCTGAAAATTCACCCCTCCACTTT.

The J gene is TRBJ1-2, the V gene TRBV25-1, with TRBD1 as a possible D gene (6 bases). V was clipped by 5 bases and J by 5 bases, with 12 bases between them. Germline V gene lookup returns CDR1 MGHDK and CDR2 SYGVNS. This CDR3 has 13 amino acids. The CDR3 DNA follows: TGTGCCAGCAGTTCCCGACAGGCGTATGGCTACACCTTC. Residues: CASSSRQAYGYTF.